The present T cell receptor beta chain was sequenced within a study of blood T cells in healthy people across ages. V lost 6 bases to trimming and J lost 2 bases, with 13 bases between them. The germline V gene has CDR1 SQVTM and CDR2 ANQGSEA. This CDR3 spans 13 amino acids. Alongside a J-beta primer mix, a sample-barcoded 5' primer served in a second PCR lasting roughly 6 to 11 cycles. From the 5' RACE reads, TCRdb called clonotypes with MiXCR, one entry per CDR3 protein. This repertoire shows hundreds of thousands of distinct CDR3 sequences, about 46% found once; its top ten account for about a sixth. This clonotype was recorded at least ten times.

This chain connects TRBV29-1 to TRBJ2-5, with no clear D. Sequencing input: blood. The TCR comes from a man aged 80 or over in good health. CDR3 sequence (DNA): TGCAGCGTCGACGCTGGTCTACAAGAGACCCAGTACTTC. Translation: CSVDAGLQETQYF.